This T cell receptor (beta chain) was found in a study of T-cell reconstitution after alpha-beta-depleted transplantation in children. In this sample, this clonotype turned up many times. Its antigen remains unknown. The library targeted TCRbeta and was prepared with unique molecular identifiers. TCRdb used MiXCR to reprocess the PCR reads, holding one entry per CDR3 protein. Of 150,000 to 200,000 distinct CDR3 sequences in the sample, 6.3% were seen once. Germline assignment: CDR1 MDHEN and CDR2 SYDVKM. V shed 6 bases and J shed 5 bases, with 15 bases lying between them. This CDR3 region has 14 residues. Study outcomes and limitations: There were reportedly several hundred expanded graft clones from which alpha-beta T cells came about two months after transplant. T-cell counts and diversity at one year following transplant were attributed mainly to newly produced T cells. Recipient T cells and thymic progenitors that survived gave rise to the high TCRbeta diversity observed at day 60 in some patients.

The TCR originated in a girl less than two years old with combined immunodeficiency, due to receive a stem cell transplant. This rearrangement joins TRBV28 to TRBJ2-3; D not resolved. The starting material was PBMCs, obtained before TCRalphabeta/CD19-depleted stem cell transplant. CDR3 in amino acids: CASSIISKGDTQYF. The DNA for the CDR3 is TGTGCCAGCAGCATCATATCGAAAGGAGATACGCAGTATTTT.